These 4 T cell receptor beta chains were sequenced from one sample in a study of shared clonotypes between healthy human individuals. Profiling relied on immunoSEQ multiplex PCR, and the TCRdb table lists in-frame clones only, not all of them. The profile shows about 1.5 million clones, about 96% of them singletons. Sequencing was done on a sample of naive CD4+ T cells sorted from blood. Subset reported: CD45RA+ positively selected. These receptor sequences come from a man between 25 and 39 years old in good health.

The rearrangement links TRBV18 to TRBJ2-3, with D hard to call. Germline V gene lookup returns CDR1 KGHSH and CDR2 LQKENI. Trimming left V 1 base short and J 0 bases short, with 14 bases between. This CDR3 region has 17 residues. The CDR3 DNA follows: TGTGCCAGCTCACCACGACGGTACGGAGAAAGCACAGATACGCAGTATTTT. As protein: CASSPRRYGESTDTQYF.

Regarding this clone: The sample contains more than one DNA sequence encoding this CDR3. The chain employs TRBV5-1 and TRBJ2-1, with D possibly being TRBD1 (6 bases). The CDR3 covers 13 residues. Looked up from germline, CDR1 is SGHRS and CDR2 is YFSETQ. V was clipped by 4 bases and J by 4 bases, with 9 bases between them. The CDR3 nucleotides are TGCGCCAGCAGCCTGGACAGTTACAATGAGCAGTTCTTC. Encoded protein: CASSLDSYNEQFF.

CDR3 nucleotides: TGTGCCAGCTCACCATTGACAGGAGGCACTGAAGCTTTCTTT. Translation: CASSPLTGGTEAFF. The rearrangement uses TRBV18 and TRBJ1-1; maybe TRBD1 (6 bases). The CDR3 has 14 amino acids. Trimming removed 2 bases from V and 4 bases from J, with 11 bases in between. CDR1 and CDR2 from the germline V gene are KGHSH and LQKENI.

The chain carries TRBV29-1 and TRBJ2-1; D may be TRBD1 or TRBD2 (5 bases each). The CDR3 covers 10 residues. The V and J ends lost 3 bases and 11 bases respectively, with 8 bases between them. Germline CDR1 reads SQVTM; CDR2 reads ANQGSEA. CDR3 bases: TGCAGCGTTGATTGGGGGAAGCAGTTCTTC. This sequence encodes CSVDWGKQFF.